Sequencing of this TCR beta chain was carried out in a study of blood T cell repertoires in COVID-19. Study information: Whether acute or convalescent, the COVID-19 samples came from the United States, Italy and Spain.

The V gene's germline CDR1 is SGHVS and CDR2 FQNEAQ. Trimming stripped 1 base from V and 9 bases from J, with 25 bases between. The CDR3 length is 18 residues. Patients in Seattle were enrolled during active infection, then followed longitudinally. Original analysis: Quantification of nucleated cells was approximated via reference gene primer amplification. Sequencing was performed with immunoSEQ multiplex PCR; in TCRdb, only in-frame clones are kept and a portion is missing. V, J and clone size derive from that table, while D and trimming were established from the DNA sequence. The table lists around 18,000 clones, 65% to 80% of them singletons.

This chain connects TRBV7-8 to TRBJ2-1; tentative D call: TRBD2 (5 bases). This TCR came from a man between 65 and 85 years old with COVID-19, enrolled during active disease. Material for sequencing was peripheral blood. Written as DNA, the CDR3 is TGTGCCAGCAGCTTAGGGCCTATAACGGTGCGGCTCCGGGGTGAGCAGTTCTTC. Its protein is CASSLGPITVRLRGEQFF.